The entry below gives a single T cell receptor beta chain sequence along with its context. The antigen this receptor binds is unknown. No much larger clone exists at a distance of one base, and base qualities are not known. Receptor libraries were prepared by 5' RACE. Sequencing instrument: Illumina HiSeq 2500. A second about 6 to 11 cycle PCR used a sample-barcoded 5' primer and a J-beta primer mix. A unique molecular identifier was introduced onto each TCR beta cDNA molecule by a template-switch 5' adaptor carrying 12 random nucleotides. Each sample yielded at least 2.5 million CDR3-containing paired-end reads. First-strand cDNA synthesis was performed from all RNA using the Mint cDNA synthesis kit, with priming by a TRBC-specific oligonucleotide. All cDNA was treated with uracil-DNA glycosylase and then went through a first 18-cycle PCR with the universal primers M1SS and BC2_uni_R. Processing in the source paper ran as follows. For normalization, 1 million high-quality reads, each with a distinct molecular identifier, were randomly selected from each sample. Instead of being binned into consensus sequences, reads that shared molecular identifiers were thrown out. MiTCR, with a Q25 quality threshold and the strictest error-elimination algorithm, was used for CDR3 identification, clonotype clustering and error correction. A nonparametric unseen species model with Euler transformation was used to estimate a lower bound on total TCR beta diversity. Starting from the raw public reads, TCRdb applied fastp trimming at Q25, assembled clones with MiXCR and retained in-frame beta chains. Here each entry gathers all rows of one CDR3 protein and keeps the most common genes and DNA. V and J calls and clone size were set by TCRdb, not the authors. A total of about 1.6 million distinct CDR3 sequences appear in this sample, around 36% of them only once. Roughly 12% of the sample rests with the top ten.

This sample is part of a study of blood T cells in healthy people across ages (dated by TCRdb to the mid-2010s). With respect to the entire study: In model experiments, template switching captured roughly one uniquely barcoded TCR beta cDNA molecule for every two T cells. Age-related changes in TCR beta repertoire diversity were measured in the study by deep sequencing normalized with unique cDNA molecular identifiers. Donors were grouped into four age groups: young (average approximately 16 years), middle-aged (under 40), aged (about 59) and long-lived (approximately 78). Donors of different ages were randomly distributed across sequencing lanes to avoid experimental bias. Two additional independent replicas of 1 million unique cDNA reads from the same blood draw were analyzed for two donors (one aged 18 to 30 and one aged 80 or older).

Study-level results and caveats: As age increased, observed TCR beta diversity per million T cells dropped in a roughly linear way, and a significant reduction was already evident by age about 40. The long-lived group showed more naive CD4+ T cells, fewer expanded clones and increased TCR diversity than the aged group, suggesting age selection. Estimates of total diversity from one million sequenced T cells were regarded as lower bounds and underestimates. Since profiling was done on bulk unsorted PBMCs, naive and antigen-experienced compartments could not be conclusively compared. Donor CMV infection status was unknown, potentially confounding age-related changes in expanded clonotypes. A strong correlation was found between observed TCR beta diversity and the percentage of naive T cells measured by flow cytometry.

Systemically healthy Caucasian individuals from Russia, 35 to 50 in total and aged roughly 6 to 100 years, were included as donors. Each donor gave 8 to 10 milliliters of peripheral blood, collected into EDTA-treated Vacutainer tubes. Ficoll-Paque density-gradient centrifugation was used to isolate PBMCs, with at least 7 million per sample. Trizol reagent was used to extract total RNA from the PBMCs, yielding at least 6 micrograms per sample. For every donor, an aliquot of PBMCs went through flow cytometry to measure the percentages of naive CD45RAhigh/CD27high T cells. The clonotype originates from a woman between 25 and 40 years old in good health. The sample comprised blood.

The DNA sequence is given as TGTGCCAGCACCTCCGGGGAGGACGGCGAGCAGTACTTC. This sequence encodes CASTSGEDGEQYF. The chain employs TRBV7-6 and TRBJ2-7; a weak D assignment points to TRBD2 (6 bases agree). CDR1 and CDR2, per the germline V gene, are SGHVS and FNYEAQ. V is clipped by 7 bases and J by 6 bases, and the sequence between their germline boundaries is 16 bases long. The CDR3 contains 13 residues, cysteine and phenylalanine counted. The only DNA kept is the CDR3, 39 bases in frame from the first base.